This TCR beta chain was captured by sequencing in a study of cytomegalovirus exposure and HLA in healthy donors. The overall study: Both the 100 to 150 validation repertoires and the roughly 620 first-cohort repertoires used the same platform, as reported by a later analysis.

Using immunoSEQ multiplex PCR, the repertoire was profiled, and TCRdb retains in-frame clones only, with some absent. The table lists under 150,000 clones, about 86% of them singletons. Study outcomes and limitations: Associated with cytomegalovirus, according to the listing, were 150 to 200 TCR beta chains. Despite most TCR sequences being rare, some public TCRs occurred in many donors.

A remark on this clone: Its antigen is currently unknown.

This CDR3 comprises 12 residues. Germline CDR1 LNHDA, CDR2 SQIVND (reference sequence). Deletions cut 5 bases from V and 8 bases from J, with 9 bases between. This clonotype was obtained from a man between 18 and 29 years old in good health and CMV-seronegative. The rearrangement joins TRBV19 to TRBJ1-4; D ambiguous. Sequencing input: PBMCs. The CDR3 loop is CASSLQQEKLFF. In DNA, the CDR3 is TGTGCCAGTAGTCTCCAACAAGAAAAACTGTTTTTT.